This record looks at one TCR beta chain sequence and its context. Its antigen is not identified. Ahead of thyroid surgery, no patient had received treatment of any kind. These data originate in a study of metastatic and nonmetastatic thyroid tumors. Study context: Repertoires of blood and of tissue (tumor or nodule) from malignant and benign thyroid patients were compared.

Original data processing: CDR3 was compared across clinicopathological groups, and the resulting differences were used to build a distant-metastasis classifier for papillary thyroid cancer. MiXCR was used by TCRdb to re-call the PCR reads. It is TCRdb's table, rather than the study itself, that gives the V and J calls and clone size. The repertoire holds some 15,000 clones, with more than 20% as singletons. With 0 bases removed from V and 3 bases from J, the gap between germline ends came to 9 bases. The CDR3 sequence is 15 residues long. Points from the study as a whole: Reportedly, malignant thyroid tumors had significantly higher TCR beta diversity than benign nodules, in blood and tumor.

Source material: adjacent normal tissue. This TCR was recovered from a female donor with papillary thyroid cancer or a benign thyroid nodule (not recorded which). Some clones in this sample may be carry-over from other donors' samples. The chain joins TRBV12-3 or TRBV12-4 to TRBJ2-1; D unresolved. CDR3 loop: CASSLAIGIYNEQFF. The CDR3 DNA reads TGTGCCAGCAGTTTAGCTATAGGGATCTACAATGAGCAGTTCTTC.